This T cell receptor beta chain was observed in a study of neoadjuvant nivolumab and ipilimumab in lung cancer. Measured with immunoSEQ multiplex PCR; TCRdb has only the in-frame clones, and not every one. The sample includes more than 25,000 clones, more than 75% seen only once; the top ten take 15% to 20%. The sample in question was tumor tissue, obtained after neoadjuvant nivolumab, alone or with ipilimumab, at or shortly before surgery. This receptor was taken from an adult with non-small cell lung cancer.

The CDR3 here is CASSLNTGGQQETQYF. The CDR3 DNA sequence: TGTGCCAGCAGCTTAAACACGGGGGGTCAGCAAGAGACCCAGTACTTC. V and J are TRBV11-2 and TRBJ2-5; 7 bases fit TRBD2. Per the germline V gene, CDR1 is SGHAT and CDR2 is FQNNGV. The V segment lost 2 bases and the J segment 2 bases; nucleotides outside the gene matches: 8. The CDR3 spans 16 residues.